This T cell receptor beta chain emerged from a study of a mutant IDH1 vaccine in newly diagnosed glioma (dated by TCRdb to the early 2020s). Broadly, across the study: Patients were given eight vaccinations, in weeks 1, 3, 5, 7, 11, 15, 19 and 23, which matched visits V03 through V10. Of the 25 to 40 patients who were treated, about 62% were male and roughly 40% were female, and the mean age was around 40 years. Longitudinal TCRB deep sequencing was performed for approximately 24 treated patients wherever samples were available for exploratory analyses. Peripheral blood was drawn at six visits: V03 (baseline), V05, V07, V10, V12 and V13. Prior to enrollment, patients had been given standard therapy consisting of radiotherapy alone, temozolomide alone, or radiochemotherapy with temozolomide, with the combination given to most patients. Vaccination was initiated 4-6 weeks after radiotherapy alone, or concurrently with temozolomide cycles in the chemotherapy-containing groups.

Library method: the immunoSEQ multiplex PCR assay. The hsTCRB Kit was used according to the manufacturer's protocol to amplify rearranged TCR beta chain sequences. Sequencing of TCRB libraries was carried out on an Illumina MiSeq. Regarding the original processing steps: Demultiplexing, trimming and gene mapping were performed with the kit vendor's proprietary platform. TCRdb holds this immuneACCESS table with in-frame rearrangements only. Some clones are missing; in checked studies, unresolved V genes explain under half, and the rest has no known cause. V, J and clone size are those of that table, while D and trimming were read from the DNA. Across this sample there are tens of thousands of clones, with more than 85% seen only once. The top ten constitute just under 4% of the sample. What the authors observed across the whole study: Changes in the top peripheral T cell clonotypes picked up by TCRB sequencing did not appear to be linked to pseudoprogression. PBMC samples for TCRB deep sequencing were selected based on availability. The authors noted that analyses of patient blood samples could not be reproduced because of sample limitations. Immune responses induced by the vaccine were seen in 90% to 95% of patients across multiple MHC alleles.

Notes on this clone: There is no known antigen for this receptor. No base quality information exists; no much larger clone differs at one position.

Explained via the paper, the time point label denotes: week 23, last vaccination. Every vaccine dose consisted of 300 ug of a 20-mer mutant IDH1 peptide in Montanide, administered subcutaneously together with topical imiquimod. Newly diagnosed WHO grade 3 or 4 IDH1-mutant astrocytomas showing loss of nuclear ATRX were present in the donors. The samples were drawn from NOA16, a multicentre, single-arm, open-label phase I trial in Germany that tested a mutant IDH1 peptide vaccine in humans for the first time. Genomic DNA for TCRB sequencing was extracted from EDTA blood using the DNeasy Blood and Tissue Kit. Trimming at the junction amounts to 5 bases on V and 8 bases on J, and the germline ends lie 16 bases apart. The CDR3 numbers 14 residues from cysteine through phenylalanine. The sequence is cut down to CDR3 DNA, 42 bases in frame from base 1. The germline V gene supplies CDR1 SGHRS and CDR2 YFSETQ.

The sequence derives from a man aged 50 to 59 with glioma. The sequenced sample was PBMCs, obtained from a glioma patient whose treatment included an IDH1 peptide vaccine. The rearrangement joined TRBV5-1 to TRBJ1-4, with the D segment identity uncertain. The sequenced DNA is TGCGCCAGCAGGCCGGGAGCGACGGAGGAAAAACTGTTTTTT. Its translation is CASRPGATEEKLFF.